This passage covers 27 T cell receptor beta chains from one sample sequenced in a study of blood T cell repertoires in COVID-19. Here immunoSEQ multiplex PCR was the method, and the copy in TCRdb shows in-frame clones only, minus some. The top ten clones hold roughly 1.9% of a sample with 250,000 to 350,000 clones, about 86% of them seen once. Sequences were obtained from peripheral blood. These TCRs come from a woman younger than 45 who had recovered from COVID-19.

This rearrangement joins TRBV19 to TRBJ1-4; tentative D call: TRBD1 (5 bases). The CDR3 length is 16 residues. Trimming took 5 bases from V and 2 from J, leaving 15 bases between them. From germline, CDR1 is LNHDA and CDR2 SQIVND (reference sequence). This CDR3 reads CASSPLRAGTNEKLFF. The DNA for the CDR3 is TGTGCCAGTAGTCCCCTCCGGGCAGGGACTAATGAAAAACTGTTTTTT.

The gene calls are TRBV4-3 and TRBJ1-1; D is unresolved. From germline, CDR1 is LGHNA and CDR2 YSLEER. Trimming took 1 base from V and 3 from J, leaving 9 bases between them. The CDR3 contains 14 residues. Here the CDR3 DNA reads TGCGCCAGCAGCCAAGTCGGGGAGTACACTGAAGCTTTCTTT. This encodes CASSQVGEYTEAFF.

CDR3 amino acids: CASSLGGVGFEQYF. The CDR3 nucleotides are TGTGCCAGCAGTTTAGGAGGGGTTGGTTTCGAGCAGTACTTC. This sequence joins TRBV28 and TRBJ2-7; D possibly corresponds to TRBD2 (6 bases). Trimming took 2 bases from V and 6 from J, leaving 14 bases between them. Germline CDR1 MDHEN, CDR2 SYDVKM. The CDR3 runs 14 residues. Full variable domain (missing parts from reference TRBV28 and TRBJ2-7): DVKVTQSSRYLVKRTGEKVFLECVQDMDHENMFWYRQDPGLGLRLIYFSYDVKMKEKGDIPEGYSVSREKKERFSLILESASTNQTSMYLCASSLGGVGFEQYFGPGTRLTVT.

In this sample, this clone turned up a few times. V gene TRBV3-1 (or the pseudogene TRBV3-2) combines with J gene TRBJ1-5; D call uncertain. The V end lost 0 bases, the J end lost 9 bases, and 15 bases lay between the germline ends. From germline, CDR1 is LGHDT and CDR2 YNNKEL (reference sequence). There are 15 residues in the CDR3. The CDR3 protein is CASSQDPGQAAPQHF. CDR3 DNA sequence: TGTGCCAGCAGCCAAGATCCCGGCCAGGCCGCGCCCCAGCATTTT.

This clone has a handful of counts. The chain recombines TRBV30 with TRBJ1-4, with 9 nucleotides matching TRBD1. Germline V gene data show CDR1 as GTSNPN and CDR2 as SVGIG (reference sequence). This CDR3 is built from 12 residues. The CDR3 loop is CAVGQGNEKLFF. The CDR3 DNA reads as TGTGCTGTTGGACAGGGGAATGAAAAACTGTTTTTT.

The chain recombines TRBV27 with TRBJ1-5, with TRBD1 matching over 7 bases. After removal of 5 bases from V and 3 bases from J, the junction contained 4 bases not matched to a gene. Germline V gives CDR1 MNHEY, CDR2 SMNVEV (reference sequence). The CDR3 is 14 residues long. CDR3 region: CASSNRGFNQPQHF. CDR3 sequence (DNA): TGTGCCAGCAGTAACAGGGGTTTCAATCAGCCCCAGCATTTT.

The CDR3 protein is CASSEGQGADTQYF. The CDR3 DNA reads as TGTGCCAGCAGTGAGGGACAGGGGGCAGATACGCAGTATTTT. The chain employs TRBV6-4 and TRBJ2-3; the match to TRBD1 covers 11 bases. The junction had 0 bases not matched to a gene; V was cut back by 3 bases and J by 4 bases. The CDR3 sequence is 14 residues long. CDR1 and CDR2 from the germline V gene are MRHNA and SNTAGT.

The chain links TRBV11-2 to TRBJ1-3, with 8 bases matching TRBD1. Germline values: CDR1 SGHAT, CDR2 FQNNGV. This CDR3 has 15 amino acids. The V and J ends lost 6 bases and 2 bases, in that order; junction bases with no gene match: 6. The CDR3 nucleotides read TGTGCCAGCAGGCCGCAGGGGGCGGCTGGAAACACCATATATTTT. Its translation: CASRPQGAAGNTIYF.

The rearrangement joins TRBV2 to TRBJ1-6; 10 bases match TRBD1. The CDR3 contains 14 residues. Germline values: CDR1 SNHLY, CDR2 FYNNEI. J lost 9 bases, V lost 5 bases, and 4 bases had no gene match. CDR3: CASSRQGAASPLHF. CDR3 sequence (DNA): TGTGCCAGCAGTAGACAGGGGGCAGCTTCACCCCTCCACTTT.

This chain uses TRBV6-2 or TRBV6-3 with TRBJ1-1; 7 bases line up with TRBD1. J lost 5 bases, V lost 2 bases, and 8 bases had no gene match. Germline CDR1 and CDR2: MNHEY and SVGEGT. The CDR3 is 15 amino acids. The CDR3 DNA reads as TGTGCCAGCAGTTACGGAGGGGGCTTTTATACTGAAGCTTTCTTT. Translating it yields CASSYGGGFYTEAFF.

This chain joins TRBV2 and TRBJ1-1; D perhaps matches TRBD1 (6 bases). Looked up from germline, CDR1 is SNHLY and CDR2 is FYNNEI. Trimming took off 2 bases at V and 5 bases at J, with 6 bases between the two ends. The CDR3 totals 12 residues. Here the CDR3 DNA reads TGTGCCAGCAGTGAACAGGGGACTGAAGCTTTCTTT. Its protein product is CASSEQGTEAFF.

This chain joins TRBV30 and TRBJ2-3, with a tentative D call TRBD2 (6 bases). V shed 2 bases and J shed 4 bases, with 10 bases lying between them. The CDR3 loop spans 13 amino acids. Germline-derived CDR1 and CDR2 are GTSNPN and SVGIG (reference sequence). CDR3 in DNA: TGTGCCTGGAGTCAGCGGGTGGCAGATACGCAGTATTTT. Its translation is CAWSQRVADTQYF. The full variable domain, completed using reference TRBV30 and TRBJ2-3, is SQTIHQWPATLVQPVGSPLSLECTVEGTSNPNLYWYRQAAGRGLQLLFYSVGIGQISSEVPQNLSASRPQDRQFILSSKKLLLSDSGFYLCAWSQRVADTQYFGPGTRLTVL.

Turning to this clone: This specimen includes other DNA sequences encoding the same CDR3. The chain uses TRBV9 and TRBJ2-5, with TRBD1 as a possible D gene (5 bases). Between the trimmed V and J ends, which lost 0 bases and 2 bases, there was a span of 8 bases. The CDR3 is made up of 14 amino acids. Germline loops: CDR1 SGDLS, CDR2 YYNGEE. CDR3 sequence: CASSVDRGQETQYF. In DNA, the CDR3 is TGTGCCAGCAGCGTAGATAGGGGTCAAGAGACCCAGTACTTC.

V is TRBV24-1 and J is TRBJ1-5; the D gene is possibly TRBD1 (5 bases). This CDR3 is 15 amino acids long. CDR1 and CDR2 (germline): KGHDR, SFDVKD. Between the trimmed V and J ends, which lost 5 bases and 0 bases, there was a span of 10 bases. This CDR3 is CATSGQGISNQPQHF. The CDR3, as DNA: TGTGCCACCAGTGGGCAGGGAATTAGCAATCAGCCCCAGCATTTT.

This chain connects TRBV28 to TRBJ2-3; 8 nucleotides align to TRBD2. This CDR3 comprises 15 residues. Germline V gives CDR1 MDHEN, CDR2 SYDVKM. Losses at the gene ends were 6 bases for V and 1 base for J; bases not matched to a gene: 6. As DNA, the CDR3 is TGTGCCAGCAGGGGGAGCGGGAGCCGCACAGATACGCAGTATTTT. It specifies CASRGSGSRTDTQYF.

This chain joins TRBV24-1 and TRBJ2-1; 13 nucleotides line up with TRBD2. Germline assignment: CDR1 KGHDR and CDR2 SFDVKD. Losses at the gene ends were 5 bases for V and 4 bases for J; bases not matched to a gene: 13. The CDR3 runs to 19 residues. The CDR3 is CATSGGLAGTHKNYNEQFF. Written as DNA, the CDR3 is TGTGCCACCAGTGGGGGACTAGCGGGAACTCATAAAAATTACAATGAGCAGTTCTTC.

V usage is TRBV23-1 and J usage is TRBJ1-2; unclear D gene. TRBV23-1 is treated as an ORF (open reading frame) with a function not yet certain. V gave up 6 bases and J gave up 4 bases, with 9 bases separating them. The CDR3 loop spans 12 amino acids. The CDR3 loop reads CASSPVSYGYTF. CDR3 nucleotides: TGCGCCAGCAGCCCCGTGAGCTATGGCTACACCTTC.

The chain combines TRBV27 with TRBJ1-2, with 7 bases fitting TRBD1. CDR1 and CDR2 from the germline V gene are MNHEY and SMNVEV (reference sequence). The junction had 5 bases not matched to a gene; V was cut back by 2 bases and J by 5 bases. CDR3 length: 14 amino acids. The CDR3 nucleotides read TGTGCCAGCAGTTTAACAGGGACAGTTTATGGCTACACCTTC. As protein: CASSLTGTVYGYTF.

This clone was found many times. This chain connects TRBV6-4 to TRBJ1-2, with a weak D call TRBD1 (6 bases). Trimming took 3 bases from V and 5 from J, leaving 16 bases between them. The CDR3 runs to 15 residues. The germline gives CDR1 MRHNA, CDR2 SNTAGT. CDR3 coding DNA: TGTGCCAGCAGTGAAATTGCAGGGGCCGGGTATGGCTACACCTTC. Translation: CASSEIAGAGYGYTF.

The CDR3 DNA reads TGTGCCAGCAGCATTAACGGGGCGGGGGGGTTTCAAGAGACCCAGTACTTC. Encoded protein: CASSINGAGGFQETQYF. The chain has TRBV7-8 and TRBJ2-5, with TRBD2 matching over 9 bases. The CDR3 length is 17 residues. V shed 5 bases and J 2 bases; nucleotides not matched to a gene: 12. Germline V gene sequence: CDR1 SGHVS, CDR2 FQNEAQ.

The chain links TRBV7-2 to TRBJ2-7; 8 nucleotides match TRBD1. The V segment lost 3 bases and the J segment 2 bases; nucleotides outside the gene matches: 3. CDR1 is SGHTA and CDR2 is FQGNSA in the germline V gene. The CDR3 extends over 14 amino acids. The CDR3 here is CASSFPGQAYEQYF. CDR3 nucleotides: TGTGCCAGCAGCTTCCCGGGACAGGCCTACGAGCAGTACTTC.

DNA for the CDR3: TGTGCCTTAGGACAGGGGGTGAATGAGCAGTTCTTC. Its translation is CALGQGVNEQFF. This chain links TRBV5-4 with TRBJ2-1, with TRBD1 identical over 10 bases. Germline V CDR1 and CDR2: SGHNT, YYREEE (reference sequence). The ends lost 10 bases at V and 7 bases at J; junction bases unmatched: 5. There are 12 residues in the CDR3. Full variable domain (remainder filled in from reference TRBV5-4 and TRBJ2-1): ETGVTQSPTHLIKTRGQQVTLRCSSQSGHNTVSWYQQALGQGPQFIFQYYREEENGRGNFPPRFSGLQFPNYSSELNVNALELDDSALYLCALGQGVNEQFFGPGTRLTVL.

The gene calls are TRBV18 and TRBJ1-1; TRBD1 is a possible D gene (5 bases). CDR1 and CDR2 (germline): KGHSH, LQKENI. Trimming left V 2 bases short and J 0 bases short, with 7 bases between. The CDR3 runs to 14 residues. The CDR3 protein is CASSPEGVNTEAFF. DNA of the CDR3: TGTGCCAGCTCACCAGAAGGGGTGAACACTGAAGCTTTCTTT.

The chain uses TRBV2 and TRBJ1-1, with 9 bases fitting TRBD1. This CDR3 comprises 12 residues. The trim removed 4 bases at V and 10 bases at J, leaving 4 bases unmatched. Germline V gene data show CDR1 as SNHLY and CDR2 as FYNNEI. The CDR3 coding sequence is TGTGCCAGCAGTGCTGACAGGGGGGGAGCTTTCTTT. This sequence encodes CASSADRGGAFF.

The V and J genes are TRBV6-5 and TRBJ1-2, with D perhaps matching TRBD1 (6 bases). Trimming removed 7 bases at V and 8 bases at J, with 23 bases between. The germline V gene encodes CDR1 MNHEY and CDR2 SVGAGI. There are 15 residues in the CDR3. CDR3 nucleotide sequence: TGTGCCAGCACGAGGGGGGGCGTTTCCGGGAAGGGCTACACCTTC. This sequence encodes CASTRGGVSGKGYTF.

This chain uses TRBV6-6 with TRBJ2-5; tentatively, D is TRBD1 (6 bases). The CDR3 is 12 amino acids. The V gene's germline CDR1 is MNHNY and CDR2 SVGAGI (reference sequence). V lost 6 bases and J lost 4, with 9 bases in between. CDR3 amino acids: CASRRRGETQYF. The CDR3, as DNA: TGTGCCAGCAGACGCAGGGGAGAGACCCAGTACTTC.

This clone has a handful of counts. A junction end diverges from the germline sequence, so it may reflect a read error. The chain couples TRBV5-6 to TRBJ1-5, with a possible D match to TRBD1 (5 bases). The CDR3 has 13 amino acids. Germline CDR1 is SGHDT and CDR2 is YYEEEE. The CDR3 is CASSLGGKQPQHF. The CDR3 DNA follows: TGTGCCAGCAGCTTGGGGGGCAAACAGCCCCAGCATTTT. Combining the CDR3 with reference TRBV5-6 and TRBJ1-5 gives the whole variable domain DAGVTQSPTHLIKTRGQQVTLRCSPKSGHDTVSWYQQALGQGPQFIFQYYEEEERQRGNFPDRFSGHQFPNYSSELNVNALLLGDSALYLCASSLGGKQPQHFGDGTRLSIL.